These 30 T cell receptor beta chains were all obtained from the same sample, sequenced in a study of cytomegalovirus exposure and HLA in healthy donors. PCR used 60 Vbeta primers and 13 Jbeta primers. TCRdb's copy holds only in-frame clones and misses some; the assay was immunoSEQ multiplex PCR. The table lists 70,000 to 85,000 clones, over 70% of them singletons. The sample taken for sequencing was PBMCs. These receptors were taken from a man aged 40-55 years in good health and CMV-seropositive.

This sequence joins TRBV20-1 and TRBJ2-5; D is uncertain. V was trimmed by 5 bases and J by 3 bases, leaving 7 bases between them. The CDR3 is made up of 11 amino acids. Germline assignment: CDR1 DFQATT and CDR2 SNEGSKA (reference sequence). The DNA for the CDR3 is TGCAGTGCTGGTCCTAAAGAGACCCAGTACTTC. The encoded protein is CSAGPKETQYF.

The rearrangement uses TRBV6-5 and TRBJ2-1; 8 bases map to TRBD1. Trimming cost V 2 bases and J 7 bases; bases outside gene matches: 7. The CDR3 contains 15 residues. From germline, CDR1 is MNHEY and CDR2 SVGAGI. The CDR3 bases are TGTGCCAGCAGTTACACCCGGACAGGGCTGAATGAGCAGTTCTTC. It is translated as CASSYTRTGLNEQFF.

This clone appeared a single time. The CDR3 spells CASSVGGDSNSPLHF. The CDR3 DNA reads as TGTGCCAGCAGCGTAGGCGGTGATTCGAATTCACCCCTCCACTTT. V usage is TRBV9 and J usage is TRBJ1-6, with D uncertain. Germline-derived CDR1 and CDR2 are SGDLS and YYNGEE. The CDR3 consists of 15 residues. V was pared by 0 bases and J by 7 bases, with 11 bases between.

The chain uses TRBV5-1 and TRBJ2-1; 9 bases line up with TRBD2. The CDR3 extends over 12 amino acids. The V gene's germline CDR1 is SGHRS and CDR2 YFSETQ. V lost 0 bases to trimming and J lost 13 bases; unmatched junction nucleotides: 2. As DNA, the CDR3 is TGCGCCAGCAGCTTGGCCGGGACTAGCCAGTTCTTC. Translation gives CASSLAGTSQFF.

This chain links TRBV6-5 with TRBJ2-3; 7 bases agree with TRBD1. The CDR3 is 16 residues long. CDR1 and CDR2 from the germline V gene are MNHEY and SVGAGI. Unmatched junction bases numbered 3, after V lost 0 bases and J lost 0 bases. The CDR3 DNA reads TGTGCCAGCAGTTACTCGAACAGGGGAAGCACAGATACGCAGTATTTT. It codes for CASSYSNRGSTDTQYF.

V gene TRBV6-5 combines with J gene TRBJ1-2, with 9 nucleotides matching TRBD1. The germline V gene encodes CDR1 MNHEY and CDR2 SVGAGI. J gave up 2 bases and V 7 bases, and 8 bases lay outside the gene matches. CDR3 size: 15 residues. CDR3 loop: CASTRRQGDNYGYTF. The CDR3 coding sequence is TGTGCCAGCACCCGCCGACAGGGGGACAACTATGGCTACACCTTC.

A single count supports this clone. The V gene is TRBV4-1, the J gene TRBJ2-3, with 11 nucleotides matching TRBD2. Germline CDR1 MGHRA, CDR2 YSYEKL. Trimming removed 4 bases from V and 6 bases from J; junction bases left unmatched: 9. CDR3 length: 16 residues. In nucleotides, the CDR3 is TGCGCCAGCAGCCCGGGACTAGCGGAGCCACAGGATACGCAGTATTTT. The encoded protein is CASSPGLAEPQDTQYF.

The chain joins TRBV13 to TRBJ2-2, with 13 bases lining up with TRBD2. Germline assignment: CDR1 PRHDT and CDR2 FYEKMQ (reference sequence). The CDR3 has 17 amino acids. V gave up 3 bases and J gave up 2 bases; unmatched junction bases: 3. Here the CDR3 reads CASSFGTSGTNTGELFF. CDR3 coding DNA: TGTGCCAGCAGCTTCGGGACTAGCGGGACTAACACCGGGGAGCTGTTTTTT.

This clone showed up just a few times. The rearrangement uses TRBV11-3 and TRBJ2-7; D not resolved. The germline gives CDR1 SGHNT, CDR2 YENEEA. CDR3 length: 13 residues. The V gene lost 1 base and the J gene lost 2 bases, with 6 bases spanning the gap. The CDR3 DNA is TGTGCCAGCAGCTTAGCCCAAACCTACGAGCAGTACTTC. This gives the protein CASSLAQTYEQYF.

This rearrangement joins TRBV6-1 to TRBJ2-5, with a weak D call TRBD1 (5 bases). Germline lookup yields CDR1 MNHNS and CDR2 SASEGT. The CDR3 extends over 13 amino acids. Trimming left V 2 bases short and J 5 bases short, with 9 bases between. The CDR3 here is CASSEYPGETQYF. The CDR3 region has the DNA TGTGCCAGCAGTGAATATCCAGGGGAGACCCAGTACTTC.

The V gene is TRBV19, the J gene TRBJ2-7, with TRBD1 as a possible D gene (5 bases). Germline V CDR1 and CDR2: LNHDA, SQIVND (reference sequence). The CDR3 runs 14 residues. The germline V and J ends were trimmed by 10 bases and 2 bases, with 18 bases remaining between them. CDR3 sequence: CATENRQPPYEQYF. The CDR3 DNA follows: TGTGCCACCGAAAACCGACAGCCGCCCTACGAGCAGTACTTC.

CDR3 nucleotide sequence: TGTGCCAGCAGACCCCAGGGATCTGGGGCCAACGTCCTGACTTTC. Protein sequence: CASRPQGSGANVLTF. The J gene is TRBJ2-6, the V gene TRBV25-1; the D gene is possibly TRBD1 (5 bases). The CDR3 covers 15 residues. Germline CDR1 and CDR2: MGHDK and SYGVNS. The ends were cut back, 6 bases at V and 1 base at J, with 10 bases in the middle.

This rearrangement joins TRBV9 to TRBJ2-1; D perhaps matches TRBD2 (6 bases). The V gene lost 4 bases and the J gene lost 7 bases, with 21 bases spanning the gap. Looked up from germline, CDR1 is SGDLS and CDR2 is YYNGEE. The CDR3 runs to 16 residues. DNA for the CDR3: TGTGCCAGCAGCTCCCCAGTACGGGAGAGGGATAATGAGCAGTTCTTC. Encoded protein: CASSSPVRERDNEQFF.

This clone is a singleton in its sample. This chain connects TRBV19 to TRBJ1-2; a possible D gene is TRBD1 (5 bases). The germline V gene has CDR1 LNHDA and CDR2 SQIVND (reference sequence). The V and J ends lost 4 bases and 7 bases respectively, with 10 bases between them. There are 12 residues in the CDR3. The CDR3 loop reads CASSTVTGGYTF. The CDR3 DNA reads TGTGCCAGTAGTACTGTAACAGGTGGCTACACCTTC. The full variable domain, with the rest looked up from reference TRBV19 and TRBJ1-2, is DGGITQSPKYLFRKEGQNVTLSCEQNLNHDAMYWYRQDPGQGLRLIYYSQIVNDFQKGDIAEGYSVSREKKESFPLTVTSAQKNPTAFYLCASSTVTGGYTFGSGTRLTVV.

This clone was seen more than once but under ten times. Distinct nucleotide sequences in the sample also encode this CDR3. DNA of the CDR3: TGTGCCAGTAGCAAAGCGAAGACAGCCTACGAGCAGTACTTC. Protein product: CASSKAKTAYEQYF. V is TRBV2 and J is TRBJ2-7, with TRBD1 as a possible D gene (5 bases). V lost 9 bases, J lost 2 bases, and 17 bases lay in between. The CDR3 sequence is 14 residues long. The germline V gene encodes CDR1 SNHLY and CDR2 FYNNEI.

CDR3 DNA: TGTGCCAGCAGCCAAGATATCCCGCGTGGAGCGGGAGGTAACAATGAGCAGTTCTTC. Amino acid sequence: CASSQDIPRGAGGNNEQFF. The chain employs TRBV4-2 and TRBJ2-1, with 9 bases fitting TRBD2. This CDR3 contains 19 residues. CDR1 LGHNA and CDR2 YNFKEQ come from the germline V gene. The J segment lost 5 bases and the V segment lost 0 bases, leaving 14 bases of the junction unmatched.

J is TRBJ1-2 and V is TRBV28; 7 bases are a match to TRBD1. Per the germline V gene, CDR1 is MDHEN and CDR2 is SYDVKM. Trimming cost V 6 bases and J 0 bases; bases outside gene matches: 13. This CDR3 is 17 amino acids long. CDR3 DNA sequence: TGTGCCAGCAGCCCCGGACAGGCGCCCCCTACTAACTATGGCTACACCTTC. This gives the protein CASSPGQAPPTNYGYTF.

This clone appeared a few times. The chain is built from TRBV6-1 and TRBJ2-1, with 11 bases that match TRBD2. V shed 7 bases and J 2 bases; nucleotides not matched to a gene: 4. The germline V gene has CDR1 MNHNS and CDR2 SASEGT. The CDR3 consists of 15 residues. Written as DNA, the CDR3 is TGTGCCAGCACCGTGGGACTAGCGGCCTACAATGAGCAGTTCTTC. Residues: CASTVGLAAYNEQFF.

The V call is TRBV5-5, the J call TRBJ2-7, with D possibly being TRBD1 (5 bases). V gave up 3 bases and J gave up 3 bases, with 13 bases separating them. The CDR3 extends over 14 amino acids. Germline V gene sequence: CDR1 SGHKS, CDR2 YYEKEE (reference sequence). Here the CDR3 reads CASSSPGHLYEQYF. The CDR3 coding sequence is TGTGCCAGCAGCTCTCCCGGACACCTCTACGAGCAGTACTTC.

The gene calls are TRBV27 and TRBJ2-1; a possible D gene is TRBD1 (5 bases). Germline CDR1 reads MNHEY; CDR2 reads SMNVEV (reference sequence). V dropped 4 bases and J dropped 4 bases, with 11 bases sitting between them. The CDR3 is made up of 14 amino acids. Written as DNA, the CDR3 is TGTGCCAGCAGTTACCCTAACAGGTACAATGAGCAGTTCTTC. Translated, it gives CASSYPNRYNEQFF.

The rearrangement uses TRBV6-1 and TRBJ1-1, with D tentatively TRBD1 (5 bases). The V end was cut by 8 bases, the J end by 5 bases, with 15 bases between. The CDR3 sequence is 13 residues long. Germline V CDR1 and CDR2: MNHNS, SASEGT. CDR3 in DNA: TGTGCCAGCCGACTCAGGGAGGTAACTGAAGCTTTCTTT. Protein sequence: CASRLREVTEAFF.

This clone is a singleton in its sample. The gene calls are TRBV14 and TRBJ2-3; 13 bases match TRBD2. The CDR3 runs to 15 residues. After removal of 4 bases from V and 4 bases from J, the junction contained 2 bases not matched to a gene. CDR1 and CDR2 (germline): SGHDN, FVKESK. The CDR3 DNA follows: TGTGCCAGCAGCCTCGGACTAGCGGGGGCAGATACGCAGTATTTT. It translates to CASSLGLAGADTQYF.

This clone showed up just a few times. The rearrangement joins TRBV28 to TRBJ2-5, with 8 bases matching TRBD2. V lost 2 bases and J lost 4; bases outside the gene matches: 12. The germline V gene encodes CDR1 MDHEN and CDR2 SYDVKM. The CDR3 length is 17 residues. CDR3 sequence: CASSLGTSGPPGETQYF. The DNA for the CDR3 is TGTGCCAGCAGTTTAGGCACTAGCGGCCCCCCCGGAGAGACCCAGTACTTC.

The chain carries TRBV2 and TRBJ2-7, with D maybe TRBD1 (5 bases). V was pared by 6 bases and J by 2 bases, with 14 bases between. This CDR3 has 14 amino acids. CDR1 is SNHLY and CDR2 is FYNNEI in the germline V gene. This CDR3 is CASRPGPSTYEQYF. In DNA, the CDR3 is TGTGCCAGCAGACCAGGGCCATCCACCTACGAGCAGTACTTC.

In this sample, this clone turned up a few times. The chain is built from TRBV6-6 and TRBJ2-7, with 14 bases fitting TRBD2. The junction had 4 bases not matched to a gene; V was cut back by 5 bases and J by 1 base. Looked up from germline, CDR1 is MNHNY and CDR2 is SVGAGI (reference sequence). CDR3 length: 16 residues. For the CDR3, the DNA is TGTGCCAGCAGTGCCGGACTAGCGGGGGGTTCCTACGAGCAGTACTTC. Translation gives CASSAGLAGGSYEQYF.

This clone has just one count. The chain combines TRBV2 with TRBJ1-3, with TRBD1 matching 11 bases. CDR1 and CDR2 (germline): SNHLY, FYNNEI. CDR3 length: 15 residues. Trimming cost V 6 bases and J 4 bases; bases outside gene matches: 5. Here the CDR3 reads CASSGRTGGGNTIYF. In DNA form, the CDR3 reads TGTGCCAGCAGCGGAAGGACAGGGGGCGGAAACACCATATATTTT.

In DNA, the CDR3 is TGTGCCAGCAGTCCTCGGGGTAATCAGCCCCAGCATTTT. Translated, it gives CASSPRGNQPQHF. The chain has TRBV19 and TRBJ1-5, with no clear D. Germline lookup yields CDR1 LNHDA and CDR2 SQIVND (reference sequence). This CDR3 is 13 amino acids long. The V end was cut by 9 bases, the J end by 4 bases, with 13 bases between.

The CDR3 region has the DNA TGCGCCAGCAGCCAAGATTGGTGGGGCCCTGAAGCTTTCTTT. Its translation: CASSQDWWGPEAFF. The chain has TRBV4-1 and TRBJ1-1, with D maybe TRBD1 (5 bases). In germline, CDR1 is MGHRA, CDR2 YSYEKL. The CDR3 is 14 amino acids. V lost 0 bases to trimming and J lost 6 bases, with 11 bases between them.

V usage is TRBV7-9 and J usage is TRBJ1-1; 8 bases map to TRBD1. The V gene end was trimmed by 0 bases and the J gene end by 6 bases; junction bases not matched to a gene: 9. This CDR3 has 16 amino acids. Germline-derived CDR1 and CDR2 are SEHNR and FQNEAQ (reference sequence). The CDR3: CASSLAGQGAQAEAFF. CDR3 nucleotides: TGTGCCAGCAGCTTAGCGGGGCAGGGGGCGCAGGCTGAAGCTTTCTTT.

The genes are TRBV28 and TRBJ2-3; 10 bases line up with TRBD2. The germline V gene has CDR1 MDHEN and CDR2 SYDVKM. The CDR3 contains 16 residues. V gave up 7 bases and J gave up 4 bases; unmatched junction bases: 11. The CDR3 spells CASTNPASGSADTQYF. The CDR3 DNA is TGTGCCAGCACTAATCCGGCTAGCGGGAGTGCAGATACGCAGTATTTT.